These T cell receptor beta chains were read from a single sample in a study of blood T cell repertoires in COVID-19. The protocol was immunoSEQ multiplex PCR, while the TCRdb copy is restricted to in-frame clones and leaves out a portion. The sample contains roughly 200,000 clones, roughly 89% of which appear only once. The sample was PBMCs or T cells enriched from blood (not recorded which). The receptors derive from a woman aged 40-49 years with acute COVID-19. CDR3s include the opening cysteine and the closing phenylalanine or tryptophan. The D gene is left open where the match is weak. Size values are once, few and many counts, or a class for expanded clones, and some rows have none.

j_gene	v_gene	abundance	d_gene	CDR3aa	CDR3nt
TRBJ1-1	TRBV9	NA	TRBD1	CASSSLGQENTEAFF	TGTGCCAGCAGCTCCCTCGGACAGGAGAACACTGAAGCTTTCTTT
TRBJ1-1	TRBV29-1	NA	TRBD1	CSVGLGTDLEAFF	TGCAGCGTTGGGCTCGGGACAGACTTAGAGGCTTTCTTT
TRBJ1-3	TRBV6-6	NA	NA	CASTREGSGNTIYF	TGTGCCAGCACCCGGGAGGGCTCTGGAAACACCATATATTTT
TRBJ2-5	TRBV29-1	NA	NA	CSVRAGLQETQYF	TGCAGCGTTCGAGCGGGCCTACAAGAGACCCAGTACTTC
TRBJ2-3	TRBV5-1	NA	TRBD2	CASSLVGTSGSGGTDTQYF	TGCGCCAGCAGCTTGGTGGGGACTAGCGGGAGTGGGGGCACAGATACGCAGTATTTT
TRBJ2-7	TRBV6-2/TRBV6-3	NA	TRBD2	CASSYGRAYEQYF	TGTGCCAGCAGTTACGGGAGGGCCTACGAGCAGTACTTC
TRBJ2-7	TRBV4-1	few	NA	CASSIPGDSYEQYF	TGCGCCAGCAGTATTCCAGGGGATTCCTACGAGCAGTACTTC
TRBJ2-5	TRBV7-9	NA	TRBD2	CASSRLPTSGVETQYF	TGTGCCAGCAGCCGACTGCCGACTAGCGGGGTGGAGACCCAGTACTTC
TRBJ2-1	TRBV5-4	NA	TRBD2	CASSGMNSGRGDEQFF	TGTGCCAGCAGCGGGATGAATAGCGGGAGGGGGGATGAGCAGTTCTTC
TRBJ2-5	TRBV19	NA	TRBD1	CASSMRTGKLETQYF	TGTGCCAGTAGTATGCGGACAGGGAAACTAGAGACCCAGTACTTC
TRBJ2-3	TRBV18	NA	TRBD2	CASSPQEAGGRGDTQYF	TGTGCCAGCTCACCACAAGAAGCGGGAGGACGCGGAGATACGCAGTATTTT
TRBJ1-1	TRBV12-5	NA	TRBD1	CASGLDPTGGLNTEAFF	TGTGCTAGTGGTTTGGACCCGACAGGGGGCTTGAACACTGAAGCTTTCTTT
TRBJ2-2	TRBV4-1	NA	TRBD1	CASSPWDRGTGELFF	TGCGCCAGCAGTCCTTGGGACAGGGGGACCGGGGAGCTGTTTTTT
TRBJ2-5	TRBV7-8	NA	TRBD2	CASSLVGLAGVRETQYF	TGTGCCAGCAGCTTAGTGGGTCTAGCGGGAGTGCGAGAGACCCAGTACTTC
TRBJ1-2	TRBV10-3	NA	TRBD1	CAISERGTGQGVYTF	TGTGCCATCAGTGAGAGAGGGACAGGGCAGGGCGTCTACACCTTC
TRBJ2-7	TRBV5-4	NA	NA	CASSSPGTNEQYF	TGTGCCAGCAGCTCCCCCGGGACAAACGAGCAGTACTTC
TRBJ1-3	TRBV2	NA	NA	CASVWRETGNTIYF	TGTGCCAGCGTTTGGAGGGAAACTGGAAACACCATATATTTT
TRBJ1-2	TRBV5-1	NA	TRBD1	CASSLWNRGDGYTF	TGCGCCAGCAGCTTGTGGAACAGGGGAGATGGCTACACCTTC
TRBJ2-1	TRBV19	NA	NA	CASSIYPPASRGRDEQFF	TGTGCCAGTAGTATTTACCCCCCGGCTAGCCGGGGTAGGGATGAGCAGTTCTTC
TRBJ2-1	TRBV6-5	NA	TRBD2	CASSYGGRGGEQFF	TGTGCCAGCAGTTACGGCGGGAGGGGCGGTGAGCAGTTCTTC
TRBJ2-1	TRBV5-1	NA	TRBD1	CASSSSTGTGDNEQFF	TGCGCCAGCAGTTCCTCTACCGGGACAGGGGACAATGAGCAGTTCTTC
TRBJ2-3	TRBV6-1	NA	TRBD2	CASSEVAGVLDTQYF	TGTGCCAGCAGTGAAGTGGCGGGAGTTTTGGATACGCAGTATTTT
TRBJ2-5	TRBV5-1	NA	TRBD2	CASRVAGGQETQYF	TGCGCCAGCAGGGTAGCGGGGGGGCAGGAGACCCAGTACTTC
TRBJ1-2	TRBV7-9	NA	TRBD1	CASSVGQGDNYGYTF	TGTGCCAGCAGTGTGGGACAGGGGGATAACTATGGCTACACCTTC
TRBJ1-1	TRBV7-2	NA	NA	CASSLGGGGYTEAFF	TGTGCCAGCAGCTTAGGGGGGGGAGGGTACACTGAAGCTTTCTTT
TRBJ2-5	TRBV5-6	NA	NA	CASSLVQDLYQETQYF	TGTGCCAGCAGCTTGGTACAGGACCTGTACCAAGAGACCCAGTACTTC
TRBJ2-1	TRBV6-5	NA	NA	CASTRLDQNEQFF	TGTGCCAGCACCCGACTAGACCAAAATGAGCAGTTCTTC
TRBJ2-6	TRBV6-4	NA	NA	CASSEDPGFVSGANVLTF	TGTGCCAGCAGTGAAGACCCAGGGTTTGTCTCTGGGGCCAACGTCCTGACTTTC
TRBJ1-2	TRBV10-1	few	NA	CARKRGALGYTF	TGCGCCAGAAAACGGGGGGCGCTTGGCTACACCTTC
TRBJ2-1	TRBV2	NA	TRBD2	CASSEGTSGYNEQFF	TGTGCCAGCAGTGAGGGGACTAGCGGATACAATGAGCAGTTCTTC
TRBJ1-5	TRBV6-2/TRBV6-3	NA	NA	CASSYGKAGLEPQHF	TGTGCCAGCAGTTACGGTAAGGCGGGGTTGGAGCCCCAGCATTTT
TRBJ1-2	TRBV28	once	NA	CASSPPGGPYGYTF	TGTGCCAGCAGTCCCCCGGGAGGACCCTATGGCTACACCTTC
TRBJ1-1	TRBV28	NA	NA	CASSRERRGTEAFF	TGTGCCAGCAGCCGGGAAAGGAGAGGTACTGAAGCTTTCTTT
TRBJ2-5	TRBV7-6	NA	NA	CASSLAWGEETQYF	TGTGCCAGCAGCTTAGCCTGGGGAGAAGAGACCCAGTACTTC
TRBJ1-4	TRBV28	NA	NA	CARQQGKLFF	TGTGCCAGACAACAGGGAAAACTGTTTTTT
TRBJ2-2	TRBV6-6	once	TRBD2	CASSRTSGGTANTGELFF	TGTGCCAGCAGTCGGACTAGCGGGGGAACCGCGAACACCGGGGAGCTGTTTTTT
TRBJ1-1	TRBV4-1	NA	NA	CASSQGMESTEAFF	TGCGCCAGCAGCCAAGGGATGGAGAGCACTGAAGCTTTCTTT
TRBJ2-2	TRBV2	NA	TRBD1	CANQKDRANTGELFF	TGTGCCAACCAAAAGGACAGGGCTAACACCGGGGAGCTGTTTTTT
TRBJ1-4	TRBV5-5	NA	TRBD1	CASGGTGAEKLFF	TGTGCCAGTGGTGGGACAGGGGCTGAAAAACTGTTTTTT
TRBJ2-5	TRBV5-1	NA	TRBD1	CASYPGGLGETQYF	TGCGCCAGCTACCCAGGGGGCTTAGGGGAGACCCAGTACTTC
TRBJ2-4	TRBV29-1	NA	NA	CSVEDYRDIQYF	TGCAGCGTTGAAGATTACAGGGACATTCAGTACTTC
TRBJ2-7	TRBV28	NA	TRBD1	CASSSRQGLEQYF	TGTGCCAGCAGTTCCAGACAGGGCCTCGAGCAGTACTTC
TRBJ1-1	TRBV6-5	NA	NA	CASRPIDRNTEAFF	TGTGCCAGCAGACCCATTGACAGGAACACTGAAGCTTTCTTT
TRBJ2-1	TRBV9	NA	TRBD2	CASSNGLAITNEQFF	TGTGCCAGCAGCAACGGACTAGCGATCACCAATGAGCAGTTCTTC
TRBJ2-7	TRBV11-2	few	TRBD1	CASSLIGQGSYEQYF	TGTGCCAGCAGCTTAATCGGACAGGGCTCCTACGAGCAGTACTTC
TRBJ2-7	TRBV21-1	NA	NA	CASSVANPGQGSYEQYF	TGTGCCAGCAGCGTCGCAAATCCGGGACAGGGCTCCTACGAGCAGTACTTC
TRBJ1-1	TRBV11-2	NA	NA	CASSSTRGSTEAFF	TGTGCCAGCAGCAGCACCAGAGGAAGCACTGAAGCTTTCTTT
TRBJ1-2	TRBV29-1	NA	NA	CSVVTGYGYTF	TGCAGCGTTGTGACAGGCTATGGCTACACCTTC
TRBJ2-2	TRBV5-1	NA	TRBD2	CASSLAGGRAAGELFF	TGCGCCAGCAGCTTGGCCGGGGGGAGGGCCGCCGGGGAGCTGTTTTTT
TRBJ2-5	TRBV6-1	NA	NA	CASSEGTGRALVTQYF	TGTGCCAGCAGTGAAGGCACAGGGAGAGCACTAGTGACCCAGTACTTC
TRBJ2-7	TRBV15	NA	TRBD2	CATSRDLLAGAYEQYF	TGTGCCACCAGCAGAGATTTACTAGCGGGGGCCTACGAGCAGTACTTC
TRBJ2-3	TRBV14	NA	TRBD1	CASSQYRGPSDTQYF	TGTGCCAGCAGCCAATACAGGGGGCCTTCAGATACGCAGTATTTT
TRBJ1-1	TRBV27	NA	NA	CASRLWGENTEAFF	TGTGCCAGCAGATTGTGGGGGGAGAACACTGAAGCTTTCTTT
TRBJ1-2	TRBV7-2	NA	NA	CASSLQGSPNYGYTF	TGTGCCAGCAGCCTGCAGGGTTCCCCTAACTATGGCTACACCTTC
TRBJ1-6	TRBV4-3	NA	NA	CASSQDQDREGSPLHF	TGCGCCAGCAGCCAAGATCAGGACCGGGAGGGTTCACCCCTCCACTTT
TRBJ1-5	TRBV15	NA	NA	CATSRDPGLLRGNQPQHF	TGTGCCACCAGCAGAGATCCGGGACTCTTAAGGGGTAATCAGCCCCAGCATTTT
TRBJ1-1	TRBV4-2	NA	NA	CASSHDLYREAFF	TGTGCCAGCAGCCACGATCTTTACCGGGAAGCTTTCTTT
TRBJ2-1	TRBV7-9	NA	TRBD2	CASSLVVGLAGVNEQFF	TGTGCCAGCAGCTTAGTGGTCGGACTAGCGGGAGTCAATGAGCAGTTCTTC
TRBJ2-1	TRBV27	NA	TRBD2	CASSSWTSGGYNEQFF	TGTGCCAGCAGTTCCTGGACTAGCGGGGGGTACAATGAGCAGTTCTTC